The sequence of this TCR beta chain was determined in a study of blood T cell repertoires in COVID-19. Background on the study: The United States, Italy and Spain were the sources of the acute and convalescent COVID-19 samples. T cells, B-cell-depleted T cells, or PBMCs supplied cDNA or gDNA.

Per the original data handling: For nucleated cells, counts were estimated from reference gene primer amplification. Generated by immunoSEQ multiplex PCR, the TCRdb table keeps only in-frame clones and is missing some. V, J and clone size were drawn from that table, and D and trimming were deduced from the DNA. This table has about 100,000 clones, approximately 90% appearing once. The CDR3 totals 15 residues. Germline V gene data show CDR1 as MNHEY and CDR2 as SMNVEV (reference sequence). V was shortened by 2 bases and J by 5 bases, with 15 bases between the two germline ends. The chain links TRBV27 to TRBJ2-5, with a tentative D call TRBD1 (5 bases). The sample taken for sequencing was peripheral blood. The sequence came from a man between 50 and 59 years old with active COVID-19. The CDR3 bases are TGTGCCAGCAGTTTAGTGCAGGGAAGGTGGGAGACCCAGTACTTC. Residues: CASSLVQGRWETQYF.